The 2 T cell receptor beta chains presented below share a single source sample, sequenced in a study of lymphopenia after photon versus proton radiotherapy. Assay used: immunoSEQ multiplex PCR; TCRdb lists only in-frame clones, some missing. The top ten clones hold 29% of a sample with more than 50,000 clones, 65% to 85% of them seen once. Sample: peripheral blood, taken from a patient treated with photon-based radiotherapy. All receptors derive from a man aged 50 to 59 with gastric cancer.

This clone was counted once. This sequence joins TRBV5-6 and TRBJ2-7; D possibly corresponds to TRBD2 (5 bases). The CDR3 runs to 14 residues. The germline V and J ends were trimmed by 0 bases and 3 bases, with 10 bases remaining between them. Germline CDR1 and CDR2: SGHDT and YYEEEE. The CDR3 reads CASSLELAYYEQYF. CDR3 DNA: TGTGCCAGCAGCTTGGAGTTAGCGTACTACGAGCAGTACTTC.

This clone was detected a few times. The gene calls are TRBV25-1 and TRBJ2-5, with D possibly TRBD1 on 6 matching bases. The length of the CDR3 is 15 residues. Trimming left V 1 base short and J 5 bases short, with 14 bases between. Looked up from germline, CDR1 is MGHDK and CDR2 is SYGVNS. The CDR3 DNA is TGTGCCAGCAGTGAATTGGGAACAGGGCAGGAGACCCAGTACTTC. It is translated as CASSELGTGQETQYF.